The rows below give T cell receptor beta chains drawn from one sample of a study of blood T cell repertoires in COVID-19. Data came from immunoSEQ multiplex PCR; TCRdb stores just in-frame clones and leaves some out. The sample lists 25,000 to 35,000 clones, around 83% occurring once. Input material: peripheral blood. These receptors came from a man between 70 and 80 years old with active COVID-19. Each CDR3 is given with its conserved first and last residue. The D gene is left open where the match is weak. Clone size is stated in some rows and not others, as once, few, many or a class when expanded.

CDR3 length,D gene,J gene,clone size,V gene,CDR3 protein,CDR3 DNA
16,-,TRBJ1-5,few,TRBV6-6,CASRPATDYSNQPQHF,TGTGCCAGCAGGCCCGCCACCGACTATAGCAATCAGCCCCAGCATTTT
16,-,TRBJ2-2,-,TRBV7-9,CASSSTPEDAAGELFF,TGTGCCAGCAGCTCCACCCCGGAGGACGCGGCCGGGGAGCTGTTTTTT
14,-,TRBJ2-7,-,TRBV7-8,CASSPGQSAYEQYF,TGTGCCAGCAGCCCTGGACAGTCCGCCTACGAGCAGTACTTC
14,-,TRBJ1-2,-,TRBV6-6,CASTMSTGLYGYTF,TGTGCCAGCACCATGTCGACAGGCCTCTATGGCTACACCTTC
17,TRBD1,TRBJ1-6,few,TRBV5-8,CASGVSRGLLRNSPLHF,TGTGCCAGCGGAGTTAGCAGGGGGCTTTTAAGGAATTCACCCCTCCACTTT
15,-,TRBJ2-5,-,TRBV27,CASSLSVRGRETQYF,TGTGCCAGCAGTTTATCGGTCAGGGGAAGGGAGACCCAGTACTTC
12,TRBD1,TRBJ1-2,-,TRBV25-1,CASWQGARGYTF,TGTGCCAGTTGGCAGGGGGCGAGGGGCTACACCTTC
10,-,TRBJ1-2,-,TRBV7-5,CARFGYGYTF,TGTGCCAGATTCGGCTATGGCTACACCTTC
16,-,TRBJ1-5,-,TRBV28,CATERPPGKKNQPQHF,TGTGCCACCGAAAGACCCCCGGGAAAAAAGAATCAGCCCCAGCATTTT
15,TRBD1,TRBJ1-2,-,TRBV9,CASSPRSGDRGRYTF,TGTGCCAGCAGCCCCAGATCCGGGGACAGGGGTCGCTACACCTTC
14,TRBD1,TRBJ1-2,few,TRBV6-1,CASSEGDSRHGYTF,TGTGCCAGCAGTGAAGGGGACAGTCGACATGGCTACACCTTC
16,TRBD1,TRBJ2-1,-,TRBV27,CASSTRDRGPYNEQFF,TGTGCCAGCAGTACCCGGGACAGGGGGCCCTACAATGAGCAGTTCTTC
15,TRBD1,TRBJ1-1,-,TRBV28,CASSFSGTVNTEAFF,TGTGCCAGCAGTTTCTCCGGGACAGTGAACACTGAAGCTTTCTTT
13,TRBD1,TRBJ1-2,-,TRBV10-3,CAISESSGTGHTF,TGTGCCATCAGTGAGTCCAGTGGGACAGGCCACACCTTC
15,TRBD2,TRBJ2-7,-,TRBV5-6,CASSPRLAGPYEQYF,TGTGCCAGCAGCCCGCGACTAGCGGGCCCCTACGAGCAGTACTTC
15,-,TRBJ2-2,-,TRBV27,CASSWLFTNTGELFF,TGTGCCAGCAGTTGGCTTTTCACCAACACCGGGGAGCTGTTTTTT
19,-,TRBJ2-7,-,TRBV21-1,CASSKGMIGQGLNSYEQYF,TGTGCCAGCAGCAAAGGTATGATAGGACAGGGGTTGAACTCCTACGAGCAGTACTTC
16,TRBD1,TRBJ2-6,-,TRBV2,CASATGTGAGANVLTF,TGTGCCAGCGCCACTGGGACAGGGGCTGGGGCCAACGTCCTGACTTTC
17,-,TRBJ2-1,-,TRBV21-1,CASSQGTSGSQGNEQFF,TGTGCCAGCAGCCAAGGGACTAGCGGGTCGCAAGGCAATGAGCAGTTCTTC
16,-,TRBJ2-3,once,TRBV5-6,CASSLGLGRDTDTQYF,TGTGCCAGCAGCTTGGGCCTAGGGCGGGACACAGATACGCAGTATTTT
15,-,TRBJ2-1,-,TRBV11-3,CASSPGGRKNNEQFF,TGTGCCAGCAGCCCGGGGGGCCGAAAAAACAATGAGCAGTTCTTC
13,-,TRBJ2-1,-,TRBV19,CASSIGYVNEQFF,TGTGCCAGTAGCATAGGTTATGTCAATGAGCAGTTCTTC
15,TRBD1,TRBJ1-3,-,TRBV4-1,CASSQDREAGNTIYF,TGCGCCAGCAGCCAGGACAGGGAGGCAGGAAACACCATATATTTT
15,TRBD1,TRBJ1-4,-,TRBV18,CASSPRTGWEEKLFF,TGTGCCAGCTCACCTAGGACAGGGTGGGAAGAAAAACTGTTTTTT
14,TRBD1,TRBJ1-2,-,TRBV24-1,CATSDLRRGYGYTF,TGTGCCACCAGTGATTTGCGCAGGGGGTATGGCTACACCTTC
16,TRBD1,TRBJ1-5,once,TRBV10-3,CAISEEDRGRNQPQHF,TGTGCCATCAGTGAAGAGGACAGGGGGCGGAATCAGCCCCAGCATTTT
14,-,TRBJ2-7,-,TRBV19,CASSILGRGYEQYF,TGTGCCAGTAGTATTCTTGGCAGGGGCTACGAGCAGTACTTC
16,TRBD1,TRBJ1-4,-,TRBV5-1,CASSLAGQGVLEKLFF,TGCGCCAGCAGCTTGGCGGGACAGGGGGTATTGGAAAAACTGTTTTTT
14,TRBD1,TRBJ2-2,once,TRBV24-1,CATSDYRGTGELFF,TGTGCCACCAGTGACTACAGGGGCACCGGGGAGCTGTTTTTT
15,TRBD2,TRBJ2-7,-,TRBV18,CASSRGLAGGREQYF,TGTGCCAGTTCGAGGGGACTAGCGGGAGGGCGCGAGCAGTACTTC
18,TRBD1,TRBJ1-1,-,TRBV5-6,CASSSQLASGGARAEAFF,TGTGCCAGCAGCTCCCAACTGGCGTCAGGGGGCGCAAGGGCTGAAGCTTTCTTT
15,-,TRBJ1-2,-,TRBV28,CASSSTGRTLYGYTF,TGTGCCAGCAGTTCGACAGGTCGTACCCTTTATGGCTACACCTTC
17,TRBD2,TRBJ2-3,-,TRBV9,CASSVALGGREEGTQYF,TGTGCCAGCAGCGTAGCTCTTGGAGGGCGGGAGGAAGGTACGCAGTATTTT
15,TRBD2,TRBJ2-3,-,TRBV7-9,CASSPGTRGTDTQYF,TGTGCCAGCAGCCCCGGGACTAGAGGCACAGATACGCAGTATTTT
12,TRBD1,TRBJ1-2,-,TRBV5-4,CASSLRGGGYTF,TGTGCCAGCAGCTTGAGAGGGGGCGGCTACACCTTC
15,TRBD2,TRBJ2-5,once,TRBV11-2,CASSPRLAGGETQYF,TGTGCCAGCAGCCCCCGACTAGCGGGAGGGGAGACCCAGTACTTC
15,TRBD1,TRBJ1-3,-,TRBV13,CASSYASTGGYTIYF,TGTGCCAGCAGTTACGCATCGACAGGGGGCTACACCATATATTTT
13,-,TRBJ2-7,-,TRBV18,CASSPNREHEQYF,TGTGCCAGCTCACCTAATCGGGAACACGAGCAGTACTTC
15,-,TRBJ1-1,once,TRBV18,CASSLQGPMNTEAFF,TGTGCCAGCTCATTACAGGGACCCATGAACACTGAAGCTTTCTTT
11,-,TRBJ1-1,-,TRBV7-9,CALTANTEAFF,TGTGCTCTGACAGCAAACACTGAAGCTTTCTTT
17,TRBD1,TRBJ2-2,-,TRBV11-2,CASSFPQDRVYTGELFF,TGTGCCAGCAGCTTCCCTCAAGACAGGGTTTATACCGGGGAGCTGTTTTTT
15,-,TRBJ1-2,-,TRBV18,CASSPSSGQNYGYTF,TGTGCCAGCTCACCGTCGTCCGGACAGAACTATGGCTACACCTTC
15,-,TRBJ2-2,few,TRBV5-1,CASSPRGRSTGELFF,TGCGCCAGCAGCCCCAGGGGGAGGAGCACCGGGGAGCTGTTTTTT
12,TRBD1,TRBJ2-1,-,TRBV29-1,CSVGTGLNEQFF,TGCAGCGTCGGGACAGGGCTTAATGAGCAGTTCTTC
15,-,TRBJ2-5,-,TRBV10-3,CAIRTSGSDGETQYF,TGTGCCATCAGAACCTCAGGCTCTGATGGGGAGACCCAGTACTTC
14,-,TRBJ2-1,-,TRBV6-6,CASRSGALGREQFF,TGTGCCAGCAGGTCAGGCGCCCTCGGAAGGGAGCAGTTCTTC
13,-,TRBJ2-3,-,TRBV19,CASSIRRTDTQYF,TGTGCCAGTAGTATAAGGCGGACAGATACGCAGTATTTT
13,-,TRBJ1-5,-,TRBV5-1,CASAPDSNQPQHF,TGCGCCAGCGCGCCTGATAGCAATCAGCCCCAGCATTTT
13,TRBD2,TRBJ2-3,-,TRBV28,CASGLAVTDTQYF,TGTGCCAGCGGACTAGCGGTCACAGATACGCAGTATTTT
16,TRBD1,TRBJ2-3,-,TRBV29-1,CSVEADRGLSTDTQYF,TGCAGCGTTGAAGCAGACAGGGGGCTAAGCACAGATACGCAGTATTTT
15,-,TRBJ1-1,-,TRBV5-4,CASSLVLRGNTEAFF,TGTGCCAGCAGCTTAGTTCTCAGGGGGAACACTGAAGCTTTCTTT
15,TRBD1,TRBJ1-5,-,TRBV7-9,CASSLGQGANQPQHF,TGTGCCAGCAGCTTAGGACAGGGAGCCAATCAGCCCCAGCATTTT
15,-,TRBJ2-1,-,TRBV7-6,CASSMGDISYNEQFF,TGTGCCAGCAGCATGGGGGACATCTCCTACAATGAGCAGTTCTTC